The rows below give T cell receptor beta chains drawn from one sample of a study of blood T cell repertoires in COVID-19. Produced via immunoSEQ multiplex PCR; TCRdb's table is partial and in-frame only. This table holds about 250,000 clones, around 82% found once. The sample comprised peripheral blood. The receptors were gathered from a human donor with COVID-19, enrolled during active disease. The donor label of this sample is uncertain. CDR3s include the opening cysteine and the closing phenylalanine or tryptophan. The D gene is left open where the match is weak. Where a row states a size, it is once, few, many or the class of an expanded clone; other rows omit it.

V gene	clone size	D gene	J gene	CDR3 DNA	CDR3 protein
TRBV4-3	-	-	TRBJ1-6	TGCGCCAGCAGCCAAGGTGGCGGGGGACTAAATTCACCCCTCCACTTT	CASSQGGGGLNSPLHF
TRBV10-2	-	TRBD1	TRBJ1-4	TGCGCCAGCAGGGACAGGGGAAGAGCTAATGAAAAACTGTTTTTT	CASRDRGRANEKLFF
TRBV4-3	-	-	TRBJ1-2	TGCGCCAGCAGCCAGGCACTTGGGGGGAGTTTAGACTACACCTTC	CASSQALGGSLDYTF
TRBV3-1/TRBV3-2	few	-	TRBJ1-1	TGTGCCAGCAGCCCGTACACAAACACTGAAGCTTTCTTT	CASSPYTNTEAFF
TRBV7-9	-	-	TRBJ2-2	TGTGCCAGCAGCTTAGCTGGCAGGGATTTCTTTCGGGCCGGGGAGCTGTTTTTT	CASSLAGRDFFRAGELFF
TRBV6-4	-	-	TRBJ1-1	TGTGCCAGCAGTGACTCTGTAGACGTCGGAGGGACTGAAGCTTTCTTT	CASSDSVDVGGTEAFF
TRBV18	-	TRBD2	TRBJ2-7	TGTGCCAGCTCAGCCCTTTCTAGTGAGCGGGAGAGAAAGTTC	CASSALSSERERKF
TRBV29-1	-	-	TRBJ1-1	TGCAGCGTTGAAGTCAGGGACACTGAAGCTTTCTTT	CSVEVRDTEAFF
TRBV2	-	TRBD1	TRBJ1-4	TGTGCCAGCAAATCGGACAGGGCGGGCGAAAAACTGTTTTTT	CASKSDRAGEKLFF
TRBV10-3	once	TRBD2	TRBJ2-3	TGTGCCATCAGTGAGATGGCTAGCGGGGCCACAGATACGCAGTATTTT	CAISEMASGATDTQYF
TRBV3-1/TRBV3-2	-	-	TRBJ1-6	TGTGCCAGCAGCCAAGGTCAGGAAGATTCACCCCTCCACTTT	CASSQGQEDSPLHF
TRBV6-2/TRBV6-3	many	TRBD2	TRBJ2-7	TGTGCCAGCAGTGGGACTAGCGGGAGCTTCTACGAGCAGTACTTC	CASSGTSGSFYEQYF
TRBV7-8	-	TRBD1	TRBJ1-1	TGTGCCAGCAGTGGGACAGGCGGTTGGGACAGCACTGAAGCTTTCTTT	CASSGTGGWDSTEAFF
TRBV4-2	-	-	TRBJ1-2	TGTGCCAGCAGCCATCATGAGACGACAGCTTCCTATGGCTACACCTTC	CASSHHETTASYGYTF
TRBV5-1	-	TRBD1	TRBJ1-4	TGCGCCAGCAGCTTCGGACAGGGAGGAGGGAGCGAAAAACTGTTTTTT	CASSFGQGGGSEKLFF
TRBV6-6	-	TRBD1	TRBJ1-2	TGTGCCAGCAGTTACCCCTTGGACAGGAGCTATGGCTACACCTTC	CASSYPLDRSYGYTF
TRBV30	-	TRBD2	TRBJ2-1	TGTGCCTGCGGGCGGGAGAATTACAATGAGCAGTTCTTC	CACGRENYNEQFF
TRBV28	-	-	TRBJ1-1	TGTGCCAGCAGTTTTGTGCAGGGCGGACGGCTCACTGAAGCTTTCTTT	CASSFVQGGRLTEAFF
TRBV30	-	-	TRBJ2-7	TGTGCCTGGACTAGCGTGAAGGAGGACGAGCAGTACTTC	CAWTSVKEDEQYF
TRBV6-1	-	-	TRBJ1-6	TGTGCCAGCAGTGAACTTGGGGGGAATACCTATAATTCACCCCTCCACTTT	CASSELGGNTYNSPLHF
TRBV5-1	-	-	TRBJ2-2	TGCGCCAGCAGCTCCCTGGGAGCGGGCCCCCCCGGGGAGCTGTTTTTT	CASSSLGAGPPGELFF
TRBV12-3/TRBV12-4	-	-	TRBJ1-3	TGTGCCAGCAGTAGACAGGAGAACACCATATATTTT	CASSRQENTIYF
TRBV30	-	-	TRBJ2-2	TGTGCCTGGATAAAGTCCCCAGGGGGGACCGGGGAGCTGTTTTTT	CAWIKSPGGTGELFF
TRBV2	-	TRBD1	TRBJ1-3	TGTGCCAGCAATGGACAGGGACTTAGCTCTGGAAACACCATATATTTT	CASNGQGLSSGNTIYF
TRBV6-5	-	-	TRBJ2-3	TGTGCCAGCAGAGACTTCAATACGCAGTATTTT	CASRDFNTQYF
TRBV4-1	-	-	TRBJ1-3	TGCGCCAGCAGCCAAGATATCGGAGGGTGGGGAAACACCATATATTTT	CASSQDIGGWGNTIYF
TRBV5-3	-	-	TRBJ2-1	TGTGCCAGAAGCCACGTTACTAGCAGACCTTACAATGAGCAGTTCTTC	CARSHVTSRPYNEQFF
TRBV9	-	-	TRBJ2-7	TGTGCCAGCAGCGTAGAGGTTAGCAACTACGAGCAGTACTTC	CASSVEVSNYEQYF
TRBV28	-	TRBD1	TRBJ1-2	TGTGCCAGCAGTCCAGGGGGCCTCATCTATGGCTACACCTTC	CASSPGGLIYGYTF
TRBV11-2	-	-	TRBJ1-2	TGTGCCAGCAGCAGAGAGGTTGGGGGCTACACCTTC	CASSREVGGYTF
TRBV10-3	-	TRBD1	TRBJ1-2	TGTGCCATCAGGGCCGGGACAGCCGAAGTAACTAGTGGCTACACCTTC	CAIRAGTAEVTSGYTF
TRBV27	few	-	TRBJ2-2	TGTGCCAGCAGTCCCGGAGGTACGAACACCGGGGAGCTGTTTTTT	CASSPGGTNTGELFF
TRBV6-6	-	-	TRBJ2-7	TGTGCCAGCAGCTATACTACCTACGAGCAGTACTTC	CASSYTTYEQYF
TRBV7-9	few	-	TRBJ1-2	TGTGCCAGCAGCTTAGCGCACCGGACAGTCTATGGCTACACCTTC	CASSLAHRTVYGYTF
TRBV2	-	TRBD2	TRBJ2-2	TGTGCCAGCAGGAGGACTAGCCAAAACACCGGGGAGCTGTTTTTT	CASRRTSQNTGELFF
TRBV5-1	-	TRBD1	TRBJ2-7	TGCGCCAGCAGCCCAACCCGGGACAGGGCCGTCTACGAGCAGTACTTC	CASSPTRDRAVYEQYF
TRBV10-3	-	-	TRBJ2-7	TGTGCCATCAGTGAACAGACCTACGAGCAGTACTTC	CAISEQTYEQYF
TRBV28	-	TRBD1	TRBJ1-5	TGTGCCAGCAGTTTACGACAGGGAGGACAGCCCCAGCATTTT	CASSLRQGGQPQHF
TRBV24-1	once	TRBD2	TRBJ2-3	TGTGCCACCAGTGACCGTACTAGCGCGGACACGCAGTATTTT	CATSDRTSADTQYF
TRBV6-4	-	-	TRBJ2-5	TGTGCCAGGCTAGAACGACAAGAGACCCAGTACTTC	CARLERQETQYF